This paragraph reports one T cell receptor (beta chain). This clone was observed a handful of times. Its antigen remains unidentified. No much larger clone is present one base from it, and per-base qualities are unavailable. V drops 5 bases and J drops 2 bases, leaving 9 bases in between. The CDR3 contains 13 residues, cysteine and phenylalanine counted. Solely the CDR3 DNA is kept, with 39 bases framed from the first base. The germline V gene gives CDR1 as SGHVS and CDR2 as FQNEAQ. These data originate in a study of T cell changes during pregnancy in multiple sclerosis (dated by TCRdb to between 2017 and 2020). With respect to the entire study: In women with multiple sclerosis, the researchers looked at how the T cell repertoire shifted as pregnancy progressed.

Preparation of the library involved the immunoSEQ multiplex PCR assay. In TCRdb, the immuneACCESS table is reduced to in-frame sequences with V and J assigned. These tables do not hold every clone; where another copy was compared, an unresolved V gene accounts for under half, and the others remain unexplained. Across this sample there are approximately 20,000 clones, with 80% to 90% seen only once. The ten largest clones represent 4.5% to 6% of the sample. The rearrangement combines TRBV7-8 with TRBJ1-2, with the identity of the D gene unclear. This clonotype was obtained from a female donor in good health, enrolled as a control in a pregnancy study. The sequencing here drew on CD8+ T cells from peripheral blood mononuclear cells, taken in the third trimester of pregnancy. The DNA is TGTGCCAGCAGCGAGGGTTACAACTATGGCTACACCTTC. Its translation is CASSEGYNYGYTF.